This T cell receptor (beta chain) was retrieved from a study of blood T cell repertoires in COVID-19. At the level of the study: The United States, Italy and Spain were the sources of the acute and convalescent COVID-19 samples. T cells, B-cell-depleted T cells, or PBMCs provided the cDNA or gDNA that served as material.

This CDR3 comprises 13 residues. V lost 1 base, J lost 7 bases, and 5 bases lay in between. CDR1 is KGHSH and CDR2 is LQKENI in the germline V gene. How the authors handled the data: Scientists estimated how many nucleated cells there were by amplifying reference gene primers. The assay was immunoSEQ multiplex PCR, and TCRdb's table has in-frame clones only and misses some. That table supplies the V and J calls and clone size; D and trimming were determined from the DNA. The profile shows about 670,000 clones, about 90% of them singletons. Sequenced input: peripheral blood. The chain carries TRBV18 and TRBJ1-6, with unresolved D. This sequence was found in a woman aged 18-29 years with acute or convalescent COVID-19. CDR3 DNA: TGTGCCAGCTCACCACGGGAGAATTCACCCCTCCACTTT. Protein sequence: CASSPRENSPLHF.